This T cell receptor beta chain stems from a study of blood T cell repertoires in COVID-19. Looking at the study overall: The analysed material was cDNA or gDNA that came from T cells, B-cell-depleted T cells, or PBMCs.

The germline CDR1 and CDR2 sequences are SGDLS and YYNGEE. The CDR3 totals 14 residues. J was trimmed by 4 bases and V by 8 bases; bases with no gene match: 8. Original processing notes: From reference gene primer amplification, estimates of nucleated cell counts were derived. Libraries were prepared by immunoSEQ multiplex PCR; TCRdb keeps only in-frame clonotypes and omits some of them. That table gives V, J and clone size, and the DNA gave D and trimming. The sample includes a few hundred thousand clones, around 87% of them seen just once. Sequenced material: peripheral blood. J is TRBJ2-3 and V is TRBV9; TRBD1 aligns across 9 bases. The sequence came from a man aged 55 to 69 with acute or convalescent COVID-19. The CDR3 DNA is TGTGCCAGTTGCCGGGACAGGGTCCCAGATACGCAGTATTTT. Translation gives CASCRDRVPDTQYF.